A selection of T cell receptor beta chains follows, all from one sample in a study of shared clonotypes between healthy human individuals. The table came from immunoSEQ multiplex PCR; TCRdb's copy has only in-frame clones and leaves some out. The sample shows hundreds of thousands of clones, roughly 70% of them seen only once. Sample: memory CD4+ T cells sorted from blood. The receptors come from a woman in her thirties in good health. The CDR3 runs from the conserved cysteine through the conserved F or W. The D gene is left open where the match is weak. Where a row states a size, it is once, few, many or the class of an expanded clone; other rows omit it.

V	J	D	size	DNA	CDR3
TRBV5-6	TRBJ1-3	NA	NA	TGTGCCAGCAAACGGAGGAGCTCTGGAAACACCATATATTTT	CASKRRSSGNTIYF
TRBV11-3	TRBJ1-1	NA	NA	TGTGCCAGCAGCTTAGAAGAAAACACTGAAGCTTTCTTT	CASSLEENTEAFF
TRBV18	TRBJ2-3	NA	NA	TGTGCCAGCTCACCGCTTAGCACAGATACGCAGTATTTT	CASSPLSTDTQYF
TRBV6-1	TRBJ1-5	TRBD1	NA	TGTGCCAGCAGGAGGACAGGGCTCCGCAATCAGCCCCAGCATTTT	CASRRTGLRNQPQHF
TRBV5-4	TRBJ1-4	TRBD1	few	TGTGCCAGCAGCTTAAGACAGGGGTCAGGTGAAAAACTGTTTTTT	CASSLRQGSGEKLFF
TRBV9	TRBJ2-3	NA	NA	TGTGCCAGCAGCGCCGCTACCCCAGATACGCAGTATTTT	CASSAATPDTQYF
TRBV6-5	TRBJ1-2	NA	many	TGTGCCAGCAGTTACGGGACACCGTGGGGCTACACCTTC	CASSYGTPWGYTF
TRBV7-9	TRBJ2-1	NA	once	TGTGCCAGCAGCTCCCTTCTTGTTTTCTTC	CASSSLLVFF
TRBV5-1	TRBJ2-1	NA	few	TGCGCCAGCAGCTTCGACTCATATTATGAGCAGTTCTTC	CASSFDSYYEQFF
TRBV11-2	TRBJ1-3	NA	NA	TGTGCCAGCAGCTCCTCTCTACTCTCTGGAAACACCATATATTTT	CASSSSLLSGNTIYF
TRBV30	TRBJ2-3	NA	NA	TGTGCCTGGGGGGGCACAGATACGCAGTATTTT	CAWGGTDTQYF
TRBV5-5	TRBJ1-1	TRBD1	NA	TGTGCCAGCAGCTCACCACAGGGGGGAGAAGCTTTCTTT	CASSSPQGGEAFF
TRBV6-5	TRBJ2-5	NA	NA	TGTGCCAGCAGTTACTCGGGCTCCCTAGCGTTCGAGACCCAGTACTTC	CASSYSGSLAFETQYF
TRBV28	TRBJ2-3	NA	few	TGTGCCAGCAGTTTCGGACCGTCTGCCACAGATACGCAGTATTTT	CASSFGPSATDTQYF
TRBV21-1	TRBJ2-7	NA	NA	TGTGCCAGCAGCAAAGCAGGGGGACAGGGATACGAGCAGTACTTC	CASSKAGGQGYEQYF
TRBV4-1	TRBJ2-4	TRBD2	NA	TGCGCCAGCAGCCAAGTGGGACTAGCGACCATTGAGGGGGCCAAAAACATTCAGTACTTC	CASSQVGLATIEGAKNIQYF
TRBV5-1	TRBJ1-1	TRBD1	NA	TGCGCCAGCAGCTACGGGGGACAGGGGAACACTGAAGCTTTCTTT	CASSYGGQGNTEAFF
TRBV5-1	TRBJ2-1	NA	few	TGCGCCAGCAGCCGCGACGGGGGATTCTCCTACAATGAGCAGTTCTTC	CASSRDGGFSYNEQFF
TRBV15	TRBJ1-4	NA	NA	TGTGCCACCAGCAGAGATCTTCAAACCAGTGGGGAAAAACTGTTTTTT	CATSRDLQTSGEKLFF
TRBV21-1	TRBJ2-7	NA	NA	TGTGCCAGCAGCAAAGACAGGACAAACACCTACGAGCAGTACTTC	CASSKDRTNTYEQYF
TRBV4-1	TRBJ2-2	TRBD2	NA	TGCGCCAGCAGCCCCGGACTAGCGGGCCCTACCGGGGAGCTGTTTTTT	CASSPGLAGPTGELFF
TRBV7-9	TRBJ2-3	NA	NA	TGTGCCAGCAGCCTTGATCATAGTAGCACAGATACGCAGTATTTT	CASSLDHSSTDTQYF
TRBV5-1	TRBJ2-7	TRBD2	NA	TGCGCCAGCAGCTTACAAGCGGGATCGGTCGAGCAGTACTTC	CASSLQAGSVEQYF
TRBV28	TRBJ2-7	NA	NA	TGTGCCGCCCGGGCCCGTCTAACTCCCGAGCAGTACTTC	CAARARLTPEQYF
TRBV9	TRBJ2-7	TRBD2	NA	TGTGCCAGCAGCGGACAGACTAGCGGGAGGGACGAGCAGTACTTC	CASSGQTSGRDEQYF
TRBV28	TRBJ2-1	NA	NA	TGTGCCAGCAGCCGCGGCTGGGGCGGAGGCTCCTACAATGAGCAGTTCTTC	CASSRGWGGGSYNEQFF
TRBV19	TRBJ1-5	NA	NA	TGTGCCAGTCAAGGACAGTCCTATCAGCCCCAGCATTTT	CASQGQSYQPQHF
TRBV2	TRBJ1-4	NA	NA	TGTGCCAGCAGTGACTCCAGGGCCAATGAAAAACTGTTTTTT	CASSDSRANEKLFF
TRBV5-4	TRBJ2-7	NA	NA	TGTGCCAGCAGCTTGGGTGTGGGCAGGGTGGACGAGCAGTACTTC	CASSLGVGRVDEQYF
TRBV15	TRBJ2-3	TRBD2	few	TGTGCCACCAGCAGAGATCGGACTAGCGGGTACACAGATACGCAGTATTTT	CATSRDRTSGYTDTQYF
TRBV9	TRBJ1-1	TRBD1	NA	TGTGCCAGCAGCGCCGAGGGACAGGGGGATACTGAAGCTTTCTTT	CASSAEGQGDTEAFF
TRBV4-2	TRBJ1-2	TRBD1	NA	TGTGCCAGCAGCGGGGACAGGGGGCGCTATGGCTACACCTTC	CASSGDRGRYGYTF
TRBV19	TRBJ2-2	TRBD2	many	TGTGCCAGTAGCCCAGGACTAGCGGGAGTAGGAACCGGGGAGCTGTTTTTT	CASSPGLAGVGTGELFF
TRBV5-1	TRBJ2-4	TRBD2	NA	TGCGCCAGCAGCGTGACTAGCGGGAGGGCCGGAAGAGACATTCAGTACTTC	CASSVTSGRAGRDIQYF
TRBV5-1	TRBJ2-1	TRBD1	few	TGCGCCAGCAGCCCGGACAGGGTCGCCTACAATGAGCAGTTCTTC	CASSPDRVAYNEQFF
TRBV6-1	TRBJ1-5	TRBD1	NA	TGTGCCAGCAGTGATCCGACAGGGGGGGTGCGGCCCCAGCATTTT	CASSDPTGGVRPQHF
TRBV6-1	TRBJ1-2	NA	NA	TGTGCCAGCAGTGAAACGGTAGGGAGGGCTCGGAGTGGCTACACCTTC	CASSETVGRARSGYTF
TRBV19	TRBJ2-4	TRBD2	NA	TGTGCCAGTAGCCCGGGACTAGCGGGACACATTCAGTACTTC	CASSPGLAGHIQYF
TRBV7-9	TRBJ1-5	TRBD1	once	TGTGCCAGCAGCGGACCGGGGACAGGAGGAATCCAGCCCCAGCATTTT	CASSGPGTGGIQPQHF
TRBV5-4	TRBJ2-7	NA	NA	TGTGCCAGCAGCCGGGACCGAGGCTACGAGCAGTACTTC	CASSRDRGYEQYF
TRBV7-2	TRBJ2-4	NA	NA	TGTGCCAGCAGGTCGGTGGGGTCAAACATTCAGTACTTC	CASRSVGSNIQYF
TRBV9	TRBJ1-1	NA	NA	TGTGCCAGCAGCCTCCAGTCAGGGTTGAACACTGAAGCTTTCTTT	CASSLQSGLNTEAFF
TRBV9	TRBJ2-5	NA	NA	TGTGCCAGCAGCGTAGGGCAGACGTACCAAGAGACCCAGTACTTC	CASSVGQTYQETQYF
TRBV28	TRBJ1-2	NA	NA	TGTGCCAGCAGTTCTGACAGCCCGTCCTCCTATGGCTACACCTTC	CASSSDSPSSYGYTF
TRBV6-6	TRBJ2-7	NA	NA	TGTGCCAGCAGGGCTAGTTACGAGCAGTACTTC	CASRASYEQYF
TRBV15	TRBJ2-7	TRBD2	NA	TGTGCCACCACCGACGACTACAGCGGGGGTTACGAGCAGTACTTC	CATTDDYSGGYEQYF
TRBV5-4	TRBJ2-1	NA	NA	TGTGCCAGCAGCTTGGGACTGGGTTCCCACAATGAGCAGTTCTTC	CASSLGLGSHNEQFF
TRBV5-5	TRBJ1-2	NA	few	TGTGCCAGCAGCTTACGGGGAGGGGATGGCTACACCTTC	CASSLRGGDGYTF
TRBV4-2	TRBJ2-6	NA	many	TGTGCCAGCAGCCACCCCGACGGGGGAAGCATTTACTCTGGGGCCAACGTCCTGACTTTC	CASSHPDGGSIYSGANVLTF
TRBV6-1	TRBJ2-7	TRBD1	NA	TGTGCCAGCAGTGCACCGGACAGGGGATTCTACGAGCAGTACTTC	CASSAPDRGFYEQYF
TRBV29-1	TRBJ1-5	NA	NA	TGCAGCGCTGGGGGTAGCAATCAGCCCCAGCATTTT	CSAGGSNQPQHF
TRBV7-6	TRBJ2-1	NA	NA	TGTGCCAGCAGCCCAGACGAGAACAATGAGCAGTTCTTC	CASSPDENNEQFF
TRBV11-2	TRBJ1-2	NA	few	TGTGCCAGCAGCCCACTAACAGGGTATGGCTACACCTTC	CASSPLTGYGYTF
TRBV5-1	TRBJ2-1	TRBD1	NA	TGCGCCAGCAGCTTGGATTCAGGGGGCTACAATGAGCAGTTCTTC	CASSLDSGGYNEQFF
TRBV21-1	TRBJ2-1	NA	NA	TGTGCCAGCAGAGGGGTTTTTCGGTGCGGTTCCGATGAGCAGTTCTTC	CASRGVFRCGSDEQFF